This TCR beta chain was sequenced during a study of Tregs in tolerant kidney transplant recipients. Study conclusions and caveats: For some patients, primers changed over time, blocking nucleotide-level comparison.

Germline V gene sequence: CDR1 DFQATT, CDR2 SNEGSKA (reference sequence). The CDR3 runs 15 residues. The V and J ends lost 4 bases and 2 bases respectively, with 18 bases between them. The table came from immunoSEQ multiplex PCR; TCRdb's copy has only in-frame clones and leaves some out. This table lists tens of thousands of clones. Turning to this clone: Its antigen is as yet unknown. The CDR3 end is not reached by the read, which stops 3 residues before it; the germline J gene fills it in.

This clonotype originated in a human donor who received a combined kidney and bone marrow transplant. V gene TRBV20-1 combines with J gene TRBJ2-7; no reliable D call. Sequenced here: CD8+ T cells from blood, sampled before the transplant. CDR3 in amino acids: CSAITSAESPYEQYF. The covered CDR3 bases are TGCAGTGCTATTACCTCTGCGGAGAGCCCCTACGAG.